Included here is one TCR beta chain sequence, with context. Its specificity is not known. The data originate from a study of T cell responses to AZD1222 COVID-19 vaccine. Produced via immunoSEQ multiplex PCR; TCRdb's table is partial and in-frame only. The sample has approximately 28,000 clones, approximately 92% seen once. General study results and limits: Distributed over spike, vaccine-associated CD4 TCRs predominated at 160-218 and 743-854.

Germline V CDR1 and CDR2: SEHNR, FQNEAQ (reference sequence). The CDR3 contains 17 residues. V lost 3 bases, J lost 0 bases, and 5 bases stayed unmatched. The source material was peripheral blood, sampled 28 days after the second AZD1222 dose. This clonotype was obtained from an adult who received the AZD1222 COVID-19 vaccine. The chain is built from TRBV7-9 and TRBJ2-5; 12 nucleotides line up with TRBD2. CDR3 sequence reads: CASSLGGTSGYQETQYF. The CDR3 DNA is TGTGCCAGCAGCTTGGGGGGGACTAGCGGGTACCAAGAGACCCAGTACTTC.